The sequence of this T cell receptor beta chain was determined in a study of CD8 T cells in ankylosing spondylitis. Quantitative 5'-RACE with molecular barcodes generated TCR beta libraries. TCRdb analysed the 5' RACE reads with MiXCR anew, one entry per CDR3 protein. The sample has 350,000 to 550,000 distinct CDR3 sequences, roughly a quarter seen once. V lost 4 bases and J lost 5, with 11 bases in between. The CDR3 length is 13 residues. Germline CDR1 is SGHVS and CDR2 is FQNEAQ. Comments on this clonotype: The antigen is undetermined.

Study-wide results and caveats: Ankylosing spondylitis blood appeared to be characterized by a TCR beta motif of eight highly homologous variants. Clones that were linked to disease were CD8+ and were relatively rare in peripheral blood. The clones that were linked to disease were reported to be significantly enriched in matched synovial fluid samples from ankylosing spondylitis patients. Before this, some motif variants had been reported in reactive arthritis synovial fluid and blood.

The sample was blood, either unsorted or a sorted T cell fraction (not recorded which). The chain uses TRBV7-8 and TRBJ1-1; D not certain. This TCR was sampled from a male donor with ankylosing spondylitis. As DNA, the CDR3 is TGTGCCAGCAGCTCAGACCTGGGAACTGAAGCTTTCTTT. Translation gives CASSSDLGTEAFF.